What follows are 2 T cell receptor beta chains derived from one specimen sequenced in a study of blood T cell repertoires in COVID-19 (dated by TCRdb to about 2020). Libraries were built with the immunoSEQ multiplex PCR assay. Held by TCRdb, this immuneACCESS table contains in-frame sequences only and omits some clones. Under half of the omission traces to an unresolved V gene where checked; the cause of the rest is unknown. Within this sample are roughly 200,000 clones, with about 85% of them counted one time only. In total, the top ten clones hold 10% of the sample. The sample was peripheral blood. These receptors were collected from a woman between 45 and 65 years old with COVID-19, enrolled during active disease.

This chain connects TRBV28 to TRBJ1-1; D might be TRBD1 (6 bases). Germline V gene sequence: CDR1 MDHEN, CDR2 SYDVKM. V shed 5 bases and J shed 7 bases, with 14 bases lying between them. The CDR3 has 13 residues. The CDR3 DNA sequence: TGTGCCAGCAGTGTCGGGACATCTGGTGAAGCTTTCTTT. Protein: CASSVGTSGEAFF.

This clone showed up just once. The CDR3 DNA follows: TGTGCCACTGGACTAGCGGGGGAAGAGACCCAGTACTTC. Translation gives CATGLAGEETQYF. The chain links TRBV24-1 to TRBJ2-5; 13 nucleotides match TRBD2. The CDR3 runs 13 residues. The V gene end was trimmed by 10 bases and the J gene end by 3 bases; junction bases not matched to a gene: 1. Germline V gene lookup returns CDR1 KGHDR and CDR2 SFDVKD.